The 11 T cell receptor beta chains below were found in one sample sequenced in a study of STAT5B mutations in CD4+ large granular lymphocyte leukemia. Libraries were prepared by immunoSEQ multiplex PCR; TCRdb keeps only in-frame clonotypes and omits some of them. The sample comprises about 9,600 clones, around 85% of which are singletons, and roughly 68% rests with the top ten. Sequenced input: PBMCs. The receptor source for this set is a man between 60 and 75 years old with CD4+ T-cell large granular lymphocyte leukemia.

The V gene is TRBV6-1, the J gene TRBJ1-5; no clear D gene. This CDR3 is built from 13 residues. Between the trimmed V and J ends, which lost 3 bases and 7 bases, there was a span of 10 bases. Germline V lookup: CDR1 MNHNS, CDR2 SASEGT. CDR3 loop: CASSEVLGQPQHF. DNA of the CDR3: TGTGCCAGCAGTGAGGTTCTAGGGCAGCCCCAGCATTTT.

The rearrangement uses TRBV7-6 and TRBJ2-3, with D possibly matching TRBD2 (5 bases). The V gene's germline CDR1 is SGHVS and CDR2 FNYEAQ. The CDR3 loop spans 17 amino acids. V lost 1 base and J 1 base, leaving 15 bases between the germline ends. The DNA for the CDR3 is TGTGCCAGCAGCTTAGTAGCGTCCCTTGGGGGCACAGATACGCAGTATTTT. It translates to CASSLVASLGGTDTQYF.

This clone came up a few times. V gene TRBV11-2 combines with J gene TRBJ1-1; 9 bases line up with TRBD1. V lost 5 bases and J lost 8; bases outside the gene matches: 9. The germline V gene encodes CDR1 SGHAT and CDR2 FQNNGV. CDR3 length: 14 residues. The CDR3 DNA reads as TGTGCCAGCAGCCCCTTTACAGGGGGCGCAGAAGCTTTCTTT. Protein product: CASSPFTGGAEAFF.

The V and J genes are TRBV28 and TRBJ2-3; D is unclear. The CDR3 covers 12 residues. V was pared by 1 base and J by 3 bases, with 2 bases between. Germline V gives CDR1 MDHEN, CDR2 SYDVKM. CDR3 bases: TGTGCCAGCAGTTTATTGACAGATACGCAGTATTTT. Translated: CASSLLTDTQYF.

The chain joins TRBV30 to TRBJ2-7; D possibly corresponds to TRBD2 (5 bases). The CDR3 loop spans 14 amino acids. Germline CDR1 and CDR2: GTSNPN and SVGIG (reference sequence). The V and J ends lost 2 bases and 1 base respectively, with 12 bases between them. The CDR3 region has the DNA TGTGCCTGGAGTAAACTAGAAGATTCCTACGAGCAGTACTTC. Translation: CAWSKLEDSYEQYF.

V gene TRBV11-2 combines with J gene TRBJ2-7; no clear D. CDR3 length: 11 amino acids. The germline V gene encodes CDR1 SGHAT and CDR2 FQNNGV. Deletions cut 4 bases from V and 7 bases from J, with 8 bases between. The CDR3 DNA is TGTGCCAGCAGCTCCTCTTTGGAGCAGTACTTC. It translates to CASSSSLEQYF.

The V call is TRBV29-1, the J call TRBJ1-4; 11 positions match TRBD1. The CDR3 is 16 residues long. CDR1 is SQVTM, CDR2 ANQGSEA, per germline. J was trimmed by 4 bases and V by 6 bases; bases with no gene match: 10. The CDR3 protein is CSVTGQGAYGNEKLFF. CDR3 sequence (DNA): TGCAGCGTGACAGGACAGGGGGCTTATGGTAATGAAAAACTGTTTTTT.

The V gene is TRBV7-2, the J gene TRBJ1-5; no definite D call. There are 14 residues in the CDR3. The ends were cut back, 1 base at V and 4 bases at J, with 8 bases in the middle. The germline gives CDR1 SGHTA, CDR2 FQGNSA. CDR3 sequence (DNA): TGTGCCAGCAGCTTAGTTTGGGGAAATCAGCCCCAGCATTTT. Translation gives CASSLVWGNQPQHF.

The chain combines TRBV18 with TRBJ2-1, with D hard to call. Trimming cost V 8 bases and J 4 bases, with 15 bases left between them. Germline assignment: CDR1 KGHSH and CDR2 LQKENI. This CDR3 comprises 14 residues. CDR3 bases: TGTGCCAGCGCCCGTTCTACTACTTACAATGAGCAGTTCTTC. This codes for CASARSTTYNEQFF.

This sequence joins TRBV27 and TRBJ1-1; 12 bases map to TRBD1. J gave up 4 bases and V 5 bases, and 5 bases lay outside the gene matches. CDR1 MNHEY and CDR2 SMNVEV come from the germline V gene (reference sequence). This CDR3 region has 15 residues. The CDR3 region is CASSGDRGQGTEAFF. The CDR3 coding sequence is TGTGCCAGCAGTGGGGACAGGGGGCAGGGCACTGAAGCTTTCTTT.

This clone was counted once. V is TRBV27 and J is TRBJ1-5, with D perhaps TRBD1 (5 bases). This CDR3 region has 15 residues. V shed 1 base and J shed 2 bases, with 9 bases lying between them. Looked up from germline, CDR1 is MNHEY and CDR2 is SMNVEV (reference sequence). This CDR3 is CASSLWGVGNQPQHF. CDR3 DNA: TGTGCCAGCAGTTTATGGGGGGTGGGCAATCAGCCCCAGCATTTT.